These 6 T cell receptor beta chains originate from one sample sequenced in a study of metastatic and nonmetastatic thyroid tumors. TCRdb called clones again from the PCR reads with MiXCR. The sample carries some 64,000 clones, roughly 4.1% recorded once. Patients were all untreated before their thyroid surgery. Sequenced input: blood. Receptors were obtained from a female donor with papillary thyroid cancer or a benign thyroid nodule (not recorded which). Some clones in this sample may be carry-over from other donors' samples.

This clone has a count of ten or more. The gene calls are TRBV4-1 and TRBJ1-4; 8 nucleotides align to TRBD1. Germline CDR1 and CDR2: MGHRA and YSYEKL. The CDR3 has 17 residues. Unmatched junction bases numbered 9, after V lost 4 bases and J lost 2 bases. The CDR3 is CASSRGRGLSTNEKLFF. DNA for the CDR3: TGCGCCAGCAGCCGCGGCAGGGGGCTCAGTACTAATGAAAAACTGTTTTTT.

Concerning this clone itself: A much larger clone is a single base away; this may be a read error. Within the sample, other DNA sequences also encode this same CDR3. The V call is TRBV4-2, the J call TRBJ1-1; D unresolved. Germline V gives CDR1 LGHNA, CDR2 YNFKEQ. CDR3 length: 15 residues. V was shortened by 1 base and J by 8 bases, with 17 bases between the two germline ends. CDR3 nucleotide sequence: TGTGCCAGCAGCCAAGGACAACAAGAGGGAACCGAAGCTTTCTTT. It codes for CASSQGQQEGTEAFF.

In its sample, this clone was seen many times. The V call is TRBV14, the J call TRBJ1-2; no reliable D call. The CDR3 runs 17 residues. Germline V gene data show CDR1 as SGHDN and CDR2 as FVKESK. V lost 2 bases, J lost 1 base, and 17 bases lay in between. Written as DNA, the CDR3 is TGTGCCAGCAGCCAAATGGCCCAGTGGTCGGGTAACTATGGCTACACCTTC. Translation gives CASSQMAQWSGNYGYTF. Looking up the rest from reference TRBV14 and TRBJ1-2 gives the full variable domain: EAGVTQFPSHSVIEKGQTVTLRCDPISGHDNLYWYRRVMGKEIKFLLHFVKESKQDESGMPNNRFLAERTGGTYSTLKVQPAELEDSGVYFCASSQMAQWSGNYGYTFGSGTRLTVV.

This clone appeared many times. Other DNA sequences in the sample encode the same CDR3. The chain joins TRBV3-1 to TRBJ2-7; 7 positions match TRBD2. The CDR3 extends over 15 amino acids. The germline gives CDR1 LGHDT, CDR2 YNNKEL (reference sequence). The trim removed 0 bases at V and 2 bases at J, leaving 4 bases unmatched. The CDR3: CASSQELASTYEQYF. The CDR3 region has the DNA TGTGCCAGCAGCCAAGAACTAGCGAGCACCTACGAGCAGTACTTC.

This clone was counted at least ten times. The chain has TRBV28 and TRBJ1-1; 7 nucleotides line up with TRBD1. Per the germline V gene, CDR1 is MDHEN and CDR2 is SYDVKM. The CDR3 is 15 residues long. Trimming cost V 5 bases and J 3 bases; bases outside gene matches: 9. As DNA, the CDR3 is TGTGCCAGCAGTCTTACCCAGGGGGGCTACACTGAAGCTTTCTTT. Translated, it gives CASSLTQGGYTEAFF.

This clone has a handful of counts. The chain combines TRBV15 with TRBJ2-3; TRBD2 agrees at 8 bases. This CDR3 spans 14 amino acids. The V segment lost 5 bases and the J segment 2 bases; nucleotides outside the gene matches: 3. The germline V gene has CDR1 LNHNV and CDR2 YYDKDF (reference sequence). Here the CDR3 reads CATSGGRLTDTQYF. The CDR3 DNA reads TGTGCCACCAGCGGCGGGAGGCTCACAGATACGCAGTATTTT.